The 10 T cell receptor beta chains in this list originate from one sample, sequenced in a study of blood T cell repertoires in COVID-19. Data came from immunoSEQ multiplex PCR; TCRdb stores just in-frame clones and leaves some out. Of roughly 72,000 clones in the sample, about nine tenths are singletons; the top ten hold 2% to 3%. Sequenced sample: peripheral blood. These receptors came from a human donor in a cohort sampled during active COVID-19.

The chain employs TRBV10-2 and TRBJ2-4; 8 bases agree with TRBD2. Germline CDR1 WSHSY, CDR2 SAAADI. V gave up 8 bases and J gave up 6 bases; unmatched junction bases: 12. The CDR3 runs 15 residues. CDR3 in DNA: TGCGCCAGCGGACTAGCTGGGGACCTGCGAAACATTCAGTACTTC. It encodes CASGLAGDLRNIQYF.

The J gene is TRBJ2-1, the V gene TRBV7-2; weak D call: TRBD2 (6 bases). Trimming took off 5 bases at V and 7 bases at J, with 15 bases between the two ends. Germline V lookup: CDR1 SGHTA, CDR2 FQGNSA. The CDR3 spans 14 residues. CDR3 nucleotide sequence: TGTGCCAGCAGCCCTTACGGAGGGCCTAATGAGCAGTTCTTC. It encodes CASSPYGGPNEQFF.

In regard to this clone: At one of its ends the junction is not consistent with the germline gene, which may arise from a read error. The chain uses TRBV4-3 and TRBJ2-7; 7 bases are a match to TRBD2. The germline V gene encodes CDR1 LGHNA and CDR2 YSLEER. The CDR3 sequence is 17 residues long. The DNA of the CDR3 is TGCGCCACCAGCCGACTCTTGGGCGCGCGGGAGAACAGCGAGCAGTACTTC. It codes for CATSRLLGARENSEQYF.

The rearrangement uses TRBV6-5 and TRBJ2-2, with D possibly matching TRBD1 (6 bases). The ends were cut back, 7 bases at V and 7 bases at J, with 16 bases in the middle. The length of the CDR3 is 14 residues. Germline lookup yields CDR1 MNHEY and CDR2 SVGAGI. CDR3 bases: TGTGCCAGCACCGACCAGGGGCGCATCGGGGAGCTGTTTTTT. This gives the protein CASTDQGRIGELFF.

This clone was picked up a small number of times. V and J are TRBV4-1 and TRBJ1-5; unclear D gene. Germline CDR1 MGHRA, CDR2 YSYEKL. V was trimmed by 0 bases and J by 6 bases, leaving 9 bases between them. This CDR3 comprises 14 residues. CDR3 DNA: TGCGCCAGCAGCCAAGAAGGTCCAGGTCAGCCCCAGCATTTT. Its translation: CASSQEGPGQPQHF.

The gene calls are TRBV7-2 and TRBJ2-5; D uncertain. Trimming stripped 6 bases from V and 2 bases from J, with 10 bases between. Germline CDR1 is SGHTA and CDR2 is FQGNSA. The CDR3 totals 13 residues. The CDR3 is CASSSRVQETQYF. The CDR3 nucleotides read TGTGCCAGCAGTTCCCGAGTTCAAGAGACCCAGTACTTC.

This sequence joins TRBV19 and TRBJ2-5, with TRBD2 matching over 12 bases. The germline V gene encodes CDR1 LNHDA and CDR2 SQIVND (reference sequence). V was clipped by 9 bases and J by 7 bases; unmatched bases: 6. The CDR3 is 13 residues long. CDR3 amino acids: CASGTSGSGTQYF. The CDR3 nucleotides read TGTGCCAGCGGGACTAGCGGGTCCGGGACCCAGTACTTC.

The V and J genes are TRBV5-1 and TRBJ1-1; TRBD1 is a possible D gene (6 bases). This CDR3 spans 13 amino acids. CDR1 SGHRS and CDR2 YFSETQ come from the germline V gene. V was clipped by 4 bases and J by 4 bases, with 11 bases between them. In DNA form, the CDR3 reads TGCGCCAGCAGCATCGGGACAACCACTGAAGCTTTCTTT. It specifies CASSIGTTTEAFF.

The chain is built from TRBV18 and TRBJ2-2; D is perhaps TRBD1 (5 bases). CDR1 and CDR2 (germline): KGHSH, LQKENI. Trimming removed 5 bases at V and 2 bases at J, with 15 bases between. There are 16 residues in the CDR3. CDR3 residues: CASSFSQGSNTGELFF. Written as DNA, the CDR3 is TGTGCCAGCTCATTCTCGCAGGGCAGCAACACCGGGGAGCTGTTTTTT.

In this sample, this clone turned up a few times. The rearrangement links TRBV18 to TRBJ1-1; 7 bases are a match to TRBD1. After removal of 1 base from V and 6 bases from J, the junction contained 8 bases not matched to a gene. This CDR3 comprises 15 residues. Germline values: CDR1 KGHSH, CDR2 LQKENI. The CDR3 DNA reads TGTGCCAGCTCACCACAAGGGGGCGCTGGATCTGAAGCTTTCTTT. It codes for CASSPQGGAGSEAFF.